This TCR beta chain was found in a study of cytomegalovirus exposure and HLA in healthy donors. Turning to the study itself: Unique TCRs numbering about 87 million, obtained from HLA-typed donors, made up an early data release.

Healthy individuals who donated bone marrow served as the donors. The V and J ends lost 6 bases and 0 bases, in that order; junction bases with no gene match: 9. The germline gives CDR1 SNHLY, CDR2 FYNNEI. The CDR3 covers 17 residues. In the PCR, 60 Vbeta and 13 Jbeta primers were used. TCRdb keeps only in-frame clones here, not all; method: immunoSEQ multiplex PCR. Of approximately 70,000 clones in the sample, 60% to 70% were seen once. The sequence derives from a man aged 35 to 55 in good health and CMV-seropositive. The sample was PBMCs. The chain couples TRBV2 to TRBJ1-1, with 11 nucleotides matching TRBD1. CDR3 sequence: CASRRTGGNVMNTEAFF. As DNA, the CDR3 is TGTGCCAGCAGGAGGACAGGGGGCAACGTTATGAACACTGAAGCTTTCTTT.